Given below is one T cell receptor beta chain in context. Germline CDR1 and CDR2: LNHDA and SQIVND (reference sequence). This CDR3 is 13 amino acids long. V lost 3 bases and J 4 bases, leaving 9 bases between the germline ends. Indicated time point: newly diagnosed, previously untreated cHL patient sample. Researchers report purifying CD4+ T cells from thawed PBMCs by magnetic negative selection. Comparator PBMCs were from newly diagnosed, untreated classical Hodgkin lymphoma. The sample comes from a study of PD-1 blockade in classical Hodgkin lymphoma. The repertoire was sequenced with immunoSEQ multiplex PCR; TCRdb's copy has only in-frame clones and lacks some. The sample lists about 24,000 clones, 91% seen once, with 0.45% to 0.65% in the top ten.

The TCR was taken from a human donor with classical Hodgkin lymphoma. The sequencing input was CD4+ T cells from blood. J is TRBJ2-5 and V is TRBV19; D is possibly TRBD2 (5 bases). CDR3 loop: CASSIGLLETQYF. CDR3 DNA: TGTGCCAGTAGTATCGGACTCCTAGAGACCCAGTACTTC. The full variable domain, rest sourced from reference TRBV19 and TRBJ2-5, is DGGITQSPKYLFRKEGQNVTLSCEQNLNHDAMYWYRQDPGQGLRLIYYSQIVNDFQKGDIAEGYSVSREKKESFPLTVTSAQKNPTAFYLCASSIGLLETQYFGPGTRLLVL.